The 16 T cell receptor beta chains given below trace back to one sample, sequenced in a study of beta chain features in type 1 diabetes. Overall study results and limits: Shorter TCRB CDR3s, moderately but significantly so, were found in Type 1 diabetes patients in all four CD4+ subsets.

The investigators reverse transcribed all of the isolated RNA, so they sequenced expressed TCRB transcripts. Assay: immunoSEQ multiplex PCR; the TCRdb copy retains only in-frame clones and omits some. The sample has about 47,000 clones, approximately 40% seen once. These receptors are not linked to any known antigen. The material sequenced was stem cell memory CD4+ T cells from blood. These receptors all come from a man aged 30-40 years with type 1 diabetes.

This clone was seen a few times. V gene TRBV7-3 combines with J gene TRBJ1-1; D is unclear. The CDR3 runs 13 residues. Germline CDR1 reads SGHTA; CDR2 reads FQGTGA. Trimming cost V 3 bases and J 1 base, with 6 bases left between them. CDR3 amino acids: CASSFRRNTEAFF. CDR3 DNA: TGTGCCAGCAGCTTCCGGAGGAACACTGAAGCTTTCTTT.

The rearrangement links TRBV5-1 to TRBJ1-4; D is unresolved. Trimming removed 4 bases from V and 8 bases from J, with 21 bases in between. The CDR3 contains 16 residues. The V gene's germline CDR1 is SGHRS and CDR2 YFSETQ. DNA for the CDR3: TGCGCCAGCAGCCGCACCGGACGAACGTCGGGGGAAAAACTGTTTTTT. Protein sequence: CASSRTGRTSGEKLFF.

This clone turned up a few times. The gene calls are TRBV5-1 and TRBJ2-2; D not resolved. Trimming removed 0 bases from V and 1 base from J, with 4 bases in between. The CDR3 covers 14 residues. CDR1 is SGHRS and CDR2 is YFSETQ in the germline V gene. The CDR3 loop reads CASSLALNTGELFF. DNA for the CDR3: TGCGCCAGCAGCTTGGCGTTGAACACCGGGGAGCTGTTTTTT. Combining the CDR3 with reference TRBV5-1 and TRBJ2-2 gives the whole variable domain KAGVTQTPRYLIKTRGQQVTLSCSPISGHRSVSWYQQTPGQGLQFLFEYFSETQRNKGNFPGRFSGRQFSNSRSEMNVSTLELGDSALYLCASSLALNTGELFFGEGSRLTVL.

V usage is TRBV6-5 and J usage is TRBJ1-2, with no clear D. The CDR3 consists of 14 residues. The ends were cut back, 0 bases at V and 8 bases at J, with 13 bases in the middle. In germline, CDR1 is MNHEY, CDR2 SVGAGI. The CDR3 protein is CASSYSAGSKGYTF. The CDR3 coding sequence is TGTGCCAGCAGTTACTCGGCAGGCTCGAAGGGCTACACCTTC.

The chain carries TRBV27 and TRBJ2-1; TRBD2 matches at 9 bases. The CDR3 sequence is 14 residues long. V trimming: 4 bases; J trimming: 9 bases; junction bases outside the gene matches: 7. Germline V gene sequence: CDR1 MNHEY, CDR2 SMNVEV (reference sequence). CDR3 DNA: TGTGCCAGCAGTTCCCTTAGCGGGAGAAGTGAGCAGTTCTTC. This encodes CASSSLSGRSEQFF.

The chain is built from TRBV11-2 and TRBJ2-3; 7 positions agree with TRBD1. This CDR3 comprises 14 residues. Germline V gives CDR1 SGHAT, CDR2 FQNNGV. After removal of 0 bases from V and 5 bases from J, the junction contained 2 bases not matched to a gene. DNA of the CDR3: TGTGCCAGCAGCTTAGAGTACAGGGGAGATACGCAGTATTTT. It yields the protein CASSLEYRGDTQYF. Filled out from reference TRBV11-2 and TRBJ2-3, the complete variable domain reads EAGVAQSPRYKIIEKRQSVAFWCNPISGHATLYWYQQILGQGPKLLIQFQNNGVVDDSQLPKDRFSAERLKGVDSTLKIQPAKLEDSAVYLCASSLEYRGDTQYFGPGTRLTVL.

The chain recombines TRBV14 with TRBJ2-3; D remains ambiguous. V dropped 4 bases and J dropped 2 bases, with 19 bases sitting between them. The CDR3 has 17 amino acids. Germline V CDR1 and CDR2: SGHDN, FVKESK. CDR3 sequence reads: CASSLISGRVHTDTQYF. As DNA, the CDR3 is TGTGCCAGCAGCCTTATATCCGGCCGGGTTCACACAGATACGCAGTATTTT.

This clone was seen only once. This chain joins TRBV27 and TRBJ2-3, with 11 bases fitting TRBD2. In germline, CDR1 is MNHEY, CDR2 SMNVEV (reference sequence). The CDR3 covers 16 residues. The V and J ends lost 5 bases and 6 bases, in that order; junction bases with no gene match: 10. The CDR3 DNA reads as TGTGCCAGCAGTCCCCTCGGACTAGCGGGCGCGGATACGCAGTATTTT. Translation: CASSPLGLAGADTQYF.

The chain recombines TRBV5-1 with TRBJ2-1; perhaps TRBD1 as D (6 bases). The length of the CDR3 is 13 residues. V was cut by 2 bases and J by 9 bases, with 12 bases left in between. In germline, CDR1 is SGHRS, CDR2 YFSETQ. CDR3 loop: CASSLRVTGEQFF. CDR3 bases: TGCGCCAGCAGCTTACGGGTGACAGGTGAGCAGTTCTTC. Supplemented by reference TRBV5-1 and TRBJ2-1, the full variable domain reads KAGVTQTPRYLIKTRGQQVTLSCSPISGHRSVSWYQQTPGQGLQFLFEYFSETQRNKGNFPGRFSGRQFSNSRSEMNVSTLELGDSALYLCASSLRVTGEQFFGPGTRLTVL.

CDR3 sequence reads: CASSQDPVDGGSPYEQYF. CDR3 DNA: TGTGCCAGCAGCCAAGATCCCGTGGACGGCGGGTCGCCCTACGAGCAGTACTTC. The rearrangement uses TRBV14 and TRBJ2-7; maybe TRBD2 (5 bases). CDR1 is SGHDN and CDR2 is FVKESK in the germline V gene. V dropped 0 bases and J dropped 2 bases, with 20 bases sitting between them. This CDR3 has 18 amino acids.

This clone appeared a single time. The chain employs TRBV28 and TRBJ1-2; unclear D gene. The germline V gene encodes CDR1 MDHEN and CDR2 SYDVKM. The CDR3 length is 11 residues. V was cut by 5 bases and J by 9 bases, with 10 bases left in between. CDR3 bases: TGTGCCAGCAGTGAACGGAGACGCTACACCTTC. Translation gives CASSERRRYTF.

The CDR3 loop reads CASFGGGQPQHF. The CDR3, as DNA: TGTGCCAGCTTTGGGGGGGGGCAGCCCCAGCATTTT. The chain carries TRBV28 and TRBJ1-5, with a tentative D call TRBD1 (5 bases). This CDR3 has 12 amino acids. Germline V gene data show CDR1 as MDHEN and CDR2 as SYDVKM. V was cut by 8 bases and J by 7 bases, with 12 bases left in between. Filled out from reference TRBV28 and TRBJ1-5, the complete variable domain reads DVKVTQSSRYLVKRTGEKVFLECVQDMDHENMFWYRQDPGLGLRLIYFSYDVKMKEKGDIPEGYSVSREKKERFSLILESASTNQTSMYLCASFGGGQPQHFGDGTRLSIL.

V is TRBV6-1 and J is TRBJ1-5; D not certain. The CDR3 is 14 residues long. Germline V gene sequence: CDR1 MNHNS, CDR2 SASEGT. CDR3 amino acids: CASTRAASYQPQHF. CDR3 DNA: TGTGCTTCCACGCGGGCAGCCTCCTATCAGCCCCAGCATTTT.

Here the CDR3 DNA reads TGTGCCAGCTCACGTCAGCTAGCGGGAGGATCTGCCTACAATGAGCAGTTCTTC. It yields the protein CASSRQLAGGSAYNEQFF. The rearrangement uses TRBV18 and TRBJ2-1, with 11 bases fitting TRBD2. Germline V gene lookup returns CDR1 KGHSH and CDR2 LQKENI. The CDR3 sequence is 18 residues long. Trimming took 4 bases from V and 2 from J; bases not matched to a gene: 10.

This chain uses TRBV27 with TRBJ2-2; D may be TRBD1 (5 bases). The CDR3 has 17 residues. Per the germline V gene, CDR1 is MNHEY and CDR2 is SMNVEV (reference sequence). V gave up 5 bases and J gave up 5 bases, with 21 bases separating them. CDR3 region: CASSPNTLGLVTGELFF. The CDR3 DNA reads TGTGCCAGCAGTCCGAATACTTTGGGGCTTGTAACCGGGGAGCTGTTTTTT.

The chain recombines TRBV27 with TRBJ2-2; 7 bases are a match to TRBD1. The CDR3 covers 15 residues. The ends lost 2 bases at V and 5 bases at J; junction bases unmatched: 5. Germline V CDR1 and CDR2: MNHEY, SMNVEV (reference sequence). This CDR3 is CASSLRGRDTGELFF. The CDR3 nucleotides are TGTGCCAGCAGTTTAAGGGGGCGCGATACCGGGGAGCTGTTTTTT.